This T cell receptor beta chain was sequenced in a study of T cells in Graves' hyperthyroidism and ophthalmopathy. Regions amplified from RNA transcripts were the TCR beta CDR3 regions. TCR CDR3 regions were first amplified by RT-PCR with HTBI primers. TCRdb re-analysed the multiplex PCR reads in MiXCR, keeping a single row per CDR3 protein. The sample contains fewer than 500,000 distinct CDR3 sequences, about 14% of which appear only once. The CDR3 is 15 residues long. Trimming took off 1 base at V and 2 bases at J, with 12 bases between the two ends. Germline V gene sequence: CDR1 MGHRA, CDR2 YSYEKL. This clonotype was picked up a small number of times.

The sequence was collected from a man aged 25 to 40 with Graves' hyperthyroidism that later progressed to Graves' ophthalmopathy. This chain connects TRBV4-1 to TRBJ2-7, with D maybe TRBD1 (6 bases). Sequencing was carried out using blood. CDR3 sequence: CASSQAPGHTYEQYF. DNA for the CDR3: TGCGCCAGCAGCCAAGCCCCGGGACATACCTACGAGCAGTACTTC.